One and the same sample provided the 31 T cell receptor beta chains below, sequenced in a study of blood T cell repertoires in COVID-19. The assay was immunoSEQ multiplex PCR, and TCRdb's table has in-frame clones only and misses some. This sample has 250,000 to 350,000 clones; about 83% occur once, and the top ten carry roughly 1.2%. The sequenced sample was peripheral blood. These receptors came from a woman between 50 and 59 years old with acute or convalescent COVID-19.

In this sample, this clone turned up many times. This CDR3 reads CASRLTGDTDTQYF. As DNA, the CDR3 is TGTGCCAGCAGACTTACAGGGGACACAGATACGCAGTATTTT. The chain links TRBV5-6 to TRBJ2-3, with 7 bases aligning to TRBD1. Germline V gene data show CDR1 as SGHDT and CDR2 as YYEEEE. V lost 5 bases to trimming and J lost 2 bases; unmatched junction nucleotides: 5. The CDR3 contains 14 residues.

This clone was seen once. The J gene is TRBJ1-2, the V gene TRBV18; perhaps TRBD1 as D (6 bases). The CDR3 spans 11 residues. Trimming pared 4 bases from V and 8 bases from J, leaving 8 bases between. The germline V gene encodes CDR1 KGHSH and CDR2 LQKENI. This chain's CDR3 is CASSQGDGYTF. The DNA of the CDR3 is TGTGCCAGCTCACAGGGGGACGGCTACACCTTC.

The chain employs TRBV5-1 and TRBJ2-1; D is ambiguous. The ends were cut back, 2 bases at V and 4 bases at J, with 7 bases in the middle. The CDR3 spans 13 residues. The V gene's germline CDR1 is SGHRS and CDR2 YFSETQ. The chain's CDR3 is CASSLGVYNEQFF. CDR3 in DNA: TGCGCCAGCAGCTTAGGAGTTTACAATGAGCAGTTCTTC.

This chain joins TRBV19 and TRBJ1-1; D not certain. The CDR3 extends over 12 amino acids. CDR1 is LNHDA and CDR2 is SQIVND in the germline V gene (reference sequence). Trimming stripped 7 bases from V and 6 bases from J, with 12 bases between. CDR3 DNA sequence: TGTGCCAGTAATGGGGAGGGCCCTGAAGCTTTCTTT. It encodes CASNGEGPEAFF.

This sequence joins TRBV27 and TRBJ2-1; 7 bases agree with TRBD1. CDR1 is MNHEY and CDR2 is SMNVEV in the germline V gene (reference sequence). Trimming removed 4 bases from V and 8 bases from J; junction bases left unmatched: 8. The CDR3 is 14 amino acids. The CDR3 bases are TGTGCCAGCAGTTCGACGCGACAGGGCTATGAGCAGTTCTTC. Translating it yields CASSSTRQGYEQFF.

This clone was seen only once. The rearrangement joins TRBV9 to TRBJ2-2; tentatively, D is TRBD1 (6 bases). The V end lost 6 bases, the J end lost 4 bases, and 10 bases lay between the germline ends. Germline CDR1 and CDR2: SGDLS and YYNGEE. This CDR3 comprises 13 residues. The CDR3 DNA follows: TGTGCCAGCAACAGGGTGAGCACCGGGGAGCTGTTTTTT. This sequence encodes CASNRVSTGELFF.

The CDR3 sequence is CASSQGFVRWNTEAFF. CDR3 nucleotides: TGCGCCAGCAGCCAAGGGTTTGTACGGTGGAACACTGAAGCTTTCTTT. The chain carries TRBV4-3 and TRBJ1-1; D gene unclear. The CDR3 is 16 amino acids. Germline CDR1 LGHNA, CDR2 YSLEER. Trimming took 1 base from V and 1 from J, leaving 13 bases between them.

This sequence joins TRBV19 and TRBJ1-1, with TRBD1 matching over 7 bases. Trimming cost V 8 bases and J 7 bases; bases outside gene matches: 10. Germline CDR1 and CDR2: LNHDA and SQIVND (reference sequence). The CDR3 is made up of 13 amino acids. The CDR3 loop is CASYSGTALEAFF. CDR3 in DNA: TGTGCCAGTTACTCCGGGACAGCGCTTGAAGCTTTCTTT.

This chain uses TRBV5-1 with TRBJ1-2; D is possibly TRBD1 (5 bases). CDR3 size: 13 residues. V dropped 0 bases and J dropped 4 bases, with 7 bases sitting between them. CDR1 and CDR2 from the germline V gene are SGHRS and YFSETQ. The CDR3 DNA reads TGCGCCAGCAGCTTGGACAGGTCCTATGGCTACACCTTC. Encoded protein: CASSLDRSYGYTF.

The V call is TRBV5-1, the J call TRBJ2-5, with 8 nucleotides matching TRBD1. Germline V lookup: CDR1 SGHRS, CDR2 YFSETQ. V gave up 3 bases and J gave up 3 bases; unmatched junction bases: 4. The CDR3 length is 14 residues. The CDR3 protein is CASSYDRGEETQYF. In DNA, the CDR3 is TGCGCCAGCAGCTATGACAGGGGCGAAGAGACCCAGTACTTC.

The V call is TRBV2, the J call TRBJ1-2, with a possible D match to TRBD1 (6 bases). This CDR3 comprises 15 residues. The germline V gene encodes CDR1 SNHLY and CDR2 FYNNEI. Between the trimmed V and J ends, which lost 2 bases and 3 bases, there was a span of 13 bases. The CDR3 nucleotides are TGTGCCAGCAGTGAATTCCAGGGGCAGTACTATGGCTACACCTTC. Translation gives CASSEFQGQYYGYTF.

The V call is TRBV30, the J call TRBJ2-4, with D hard to call. Looked up from germline, CDR1 is GTSNPN and CDR2 is SVGIG (reference sequence). V lost 2 bases and J lost 6, with 17 bases in between. This CDR3 has 15 amino acids. CDR3 amino acids: CAWSFRVTPSNIQYF. The DNA for the CDR3 is TGTGCCTGGAGTTTTCGGGTCACCCCGTCAAACATTCAGTACTTC.

The rearrangement uses TRBV6-5 and TRBJ1-2; D might be TRBD1 (5 bases). CDR3 length equals 13 residues. Trimming removed 5 bases at V and 9 bases at J, with 16 bases between. The germline V gene encodes CDR1 MNHEY and CDR2 SVGAGI. This CDR3 is CASSPGTARSYTF. CDR3 bases: TGTGCCAGCAGTCCCGGGACTGCCAGGAGCTACACCTTC.

A single count supports this clone. The J gene is TRBJ1-4, the V gene TRBV5-5; 7 nucleotides agree with TRBD1. There are 14 residues in the CDR3. Germline CDR1 and CDR2: SGHKS and YYEKEE (reference sequence). V was pared by 4 bases and J by 8 bases, with 8 bases of the junction left unmatched. CDR3 amino acids: CASSPLLGQEKLFF. CDR3 DNA: TGTGCCAGCAGCCCCTTGTTGGGACAGGAAAAACTGTTTTTT.

This clone appeared a single time. V is TRBV5-1 and J is TRBJ1-1; 9 bases are shared with TRBD1. This CDR3 is built from 14 residues. The trim removed 4 bases at V and 5 bases at J, leaving 6 bases unmatched. CDR1 SGHRS and CDR2 YFSETQ come from the germline V gene. The CDR3 reads CASSPGTGRTEAFF. The CDR3 nucleotides read TGCGCCAGCAGCCCGGGGACAGGGAGGACTGAAGCTTTCTTT.

The rearrangement joins TRBV3-1 (or the pseudogene TRBV3-2) to TRBJ1-1, with a possible D match to TRBD1 (6 bases). This CDR3 comprises 14 residues. Trimming removed 3 bases from V and 5 bases from J, with 13 bases in between. The germline CDR1 and CDR2 sequences are LGHDT and YNNKEL (reference sequence). Here the CDR3 reads CASSQPGEGTEAFF. The CDR3 nucleotides read TGTGCCAGCAGCCAGCCAGGGGAGGGGACTGAAGCTTTCTTT.

The chain carries TRBV7-2 and TRBJ1-1; D gene ambiguous. Germline V lookup: CDR1 SGHTA, CDR2 FQGNSA. The V end lost 4 bases, the J end lost 0 bases, and 9 bases lay between the germline ends. The CDR3 loop spans 14 amino acids. The CDR3 bases are TGTGCCAGCAGCTCCCGAGGATTGAACACTGAAGCTTTCTTT. This translates into CASSSRGLNTEAFF.

The chain is built from TRBV24-1 and TRBJ1-1; no firm D call. This CDR3 contains 12 residues. The germline V gene has CDR1 KGHDR and CDR2 SFDVKD. Trimming removed 4 bases at V and 7 bases at J, with 9 bases between. CDR3 amino acids: CATSDSTVEAFF. CDR3 coding DNA: TGTGCCACCAGTGACTCCACAGTTGAAGCTTTCTTT.

The rearrangement links TRBV18 to TRBJ2-1; TRBD1 agrees at 11 bases. Looked up from germline, CDR1 is KGHSH and CDR2 is LQKENI. The CDR3 is made up of 19 amino acids. The V and J ends lost 1 base and 8 bases, in that order; junction bases with no gene match: 16. CDR3 residues: CASSPRFRDPGQGGYEQFF. CDR3 nucleotides: TGTGCCAGCTCACCACGTTTTAGAGACCCGGGACAGGGGGGCTATGAGCAGTTCTTC.

This clone showed up just once. This same CDR3 is encoded by further DNA sequences in the sample. The V and J genes are TRBV6-5 and TRBJ1-2, with 8 nucleotides matching TRBD1. CDR1 and CDR2 (germline): MNHEY, SVGAGI. There are 14 residues in the CDR3. The ends lost 5 bases at V and 3 bases at J; junction bases unmatched: 5. The DNA for the CDR3 is TGTGCCAGCAGTCGAGACAGGGGTGACTATGGCTACACCTTC. Amino acid sequence: CASSRDRGDYGYTF.

This chain connects TRBV2 to TRBJ2-2; D call uncertain. This CDR3 is built from 14 residues. Trimming removed 6 bases at V and 3 bases at J, with 11 bases between. CDR1 and CDR2 from the germline V gene are SNHLY and FYNNEI. In nucleotides, the CDR3 is TGTGCCAGCAGGCTGACTGAGGACACCGGGGAGCTGTTTTTT. Translation: CASRLTEDTGELFF.

The table lists this clone with a few counts. J is TRBJ2-2 and V is TRBV29-1; 8 bases line up with TRBD2. The CDR3 consists of 14 residues. Germline CDR1 and CDR2: SQVTM and ANQGSEA. V gave up 5 bases and J gave up 7 bases; unmatched junction bases: 9. The chain's CDR3 is CSVSPGRANGELFF. The CDR3 DNA reads as TGCAGCGTTAGCCCCGGGAGGGCAAACGGGGAGCTGTTTTTT.

The CDR3 bases are TGCAGCGTTGGAAACAGTGGCTCCTACGAGCAGTACTTC. Translation gives CSVGNSGSYEQYF. This sequence joins TRBV29-1 and TRBJ2-7; D not resolved. Germline V gene sequence: CDR1 SQVTM, CDR2 ANQGSEA. V lost 4 bases and J 0 bases, leaving 10 bases between the germline ends. The CDR3 has 13 residues.

The chain recombines TRBV11-2 with TRBJ2-1; TRBD1 matches at 7 bases. This CDR3 has 14 residues. With 5 bases clipped from V and 7 bases from J, the junction kept 8 bases outside the gene matches. Germline V CDR1 and CDR2: SGHAT, FQNNGV. The CDR3 region is CASSASTGENEQFF. CDR3 DNA sequence: TGTGCCAGCAGCGCGTCCACAGGGGAGAATGAGCAGTTCTTC.

This clone appeared a single time. The chain recombines TRBV11-3 with TRBJ1-6, with D possibly TRBD1 on 6 matching bases. CDR3 length equals 13 residues. The germline CDR1 and CDR2 sequences are SGHNT and YENEEA. V dropped 3 bases and J dropped 7 bases, with 7 bases sitting between them. CDR3: CASSFGTNSPLHF. Written as DNA, the CDR3 is TGTGCCAGCAGCTTCGGGACAAATTCACCCCTCCACTTT. The full variable domain, in which reference TRBV11-3 and TRBJ1-6 provide the parts outside the CDR3, is EAGVVQSPRYKIIEKKQPVAFWCNPISGHNTLYWYLQNLGQGPELLIRYENEEAVDDSQLPKDRFSAERLKGVDSTLKIQPAELGDSAVYLCASSFGTNSPLHFGNGTRLTVT.

The chain employs TRBV9 and TRBJ1-1, with TRBD1 matching 7 bases. This CDR3 contains 15 residues. Germline assignment: CDR1 SGDLS and CDR2 YYNGEE. V shed 3 bases and J 1 base; nucleotides not matched to a gene: 6. The CDR3 spells CASSGRTGANTEAFF. Here the CDR3 DNA reads TGTGCCAGCAGCGGACGGACAGGAGCGAACACTGAAGCTTTCTTT.

The table lists this clone with a count of one. CDR3 nucleotide sequence: TGTGCCACCCCCCCAGGGGGGCAGGGTTCGCACTATGGCTACACCTTC. The encoded protein is CATPPGGQGSHYGYTF. This rearrangement joins TRBV24-1 to TRBJ1-2; TRBD1 matches 7 bases. The CDR3 consists of 16 residues. V lost 9 bases and J lost 3; bases outside the gene matches: 15. Germline CDR1 and CDR2: KGHDR and SFDVKD.

The chain is built from TRBV2 and TRBJ2-5; 11 nucleotides align to TRBD2. The CDR3 sequence is 16 residues long. Losses at the gene ends were 6 bases for V and 5 bases for J; bases not matched to a gene: 11. The germline V gene has CDR1 SNHLY and CDR2 FYNNEI. The CDR3 coding sequence is TGTGCCAGCAGAGCGAGGACTAGCGGGCTGGAGGAGACCCAGTACTTC. Its protein is CASRARTSGLEETQYF.

The J gene is TRBJ1-2, the V gene TRBV5-6; D possibly corresponds to TRBD1 (5 bases). Per the germline V gene, CDR1 is SGHDT and CDR2 is YYEEEE. V was clipped by 2 bases and J by 7 bases, with 9 bases between them. The CDR3 sequence is 12 residues long. CDR3 in amino acids: CASSFGGGGYTF. CDR3 nucleotide sequence: TGTGCCAGCAGCTTCGGGGGAGGTGGCTACACCTTC.

This clone was picked up one time. The chain links TRBV2 to TRBJ2-3; 11 bases align to TRBD2. Germline V lookup: CDR1 SNHLY, CDR2 FYNNEI. The length of the CDR3 is 16 residues. The V and J ends lost 7 bases and 0 bases, in that order; junction bases with no gene match: 6. The CDR3 DNA reads as TGTGCCAGCATGAGAGGACTAGCGGGCAGCACAGATACGCAGTATTTT. Translated, it gives CASMRGLAGSTDTQYF.

The J gene is TRBJ2-7, the V gene TRBV5-1; 10 positions agree with TRBD2. Losses at the gene ends were 4 bases for V and 7 bases for J; bases not matched to a gene: 8. This CDR3 has 14 residues. Germline CDR1 reads SGHRS; CDR2 reads YFSETQ. The CDR3: CASSRGTSEGEQYV. The CDR3 bases are TGCGCCAGCAGCAGGGGGACTAGCGAGGGGGAGCAGTACGTC.